The 14 T cell receptor delta chains in this list originate from one sample, sequenced in a study of gamma-delta chains in newborns, infants, children. TCRdb re-analyzed the reads via CATT. The table lists roughly 5,000 delta-chain clones, roughly 4% of them singletons, with about 8% in the top ten. The sample was blood. The receptor source for this set is a child who was a newborn, infant or young child, either healthy, febrile or measles-vaccinated (not recorded which).

As regards this clone: An end of the junction does not agree with germline; a read error may underlie this. The chain recombines TRDV3 with TRDJ3, with a weak D call TRDD3 (6 bases). The CDR3 is 16 residues long. Germline assignment: CDR1 TVYSNPD and CDR2 GDNSRS (reference sequence). The CDR3 is CAFGDPPTWDTRQMFF. The CDR3 bases are TGTGCCTTTGGGGATCCGCCGACCTGGGACACCCGTCAGATGTTCTTC.

This clone was seen only a few times. This clone may be a read error of a much larger clone one base away. Different DNA sequences within this sample yield the same CDR3. This chain links TRDV1 with TRDJ1, with 12 bases that match TRDD3. Looked up from germline, CDR1 is TSWWSYY and CDR2 is QGS. The CDR3 is 18 amino acids. CDR3 protein: CALGERLGDTTYTDKLIF. The DNA for the CDR3 is TGTGCTCTTGGGGAACGTCTGGGGGATACGACGTACACCGACAAACTCATCTTT.

This clone was recorded a few times. This is likely an artifact of a read error, given a far larger clone one base away. Distinct nucleotide sequences in the sample also encode this CDR3. This chain uses TRDV1 with TRDJ2, with D perhaps matching TRDD3 (6 bases). The CDR3 is made up of 18 amino acids. Germline V gene sequence: CDR1 TSWWSYY, CDR2 QGS. Trimming took off 3 bases at V and 0 bases at J, with 17 bases between the two ends. The CDR3 DNA sequence: TGTGCTCTTGGGGACCGGCCCCCGGGGATCCCTTTGACAGCACAACTCTTCTTT. Translation gives CALGDRPPGIPLTAQLFF.

This clone was found a few times. Being one base from a much bigger clone, this may be a read error. V is TRDV2 and J is TRDJ3; 11 positions agree with TRDD3. V gave up 3 bases and J gave up 0 bases; unmatched junction bases: 6. Germline values: CDR1 GEAIGNYY, CDR2 EKD. The CDR3 has 19 residues. The CDR3 here is CACDVLGDMISWDTRQMFF. The CDR3 region has the DNA TGTGCCTGTGACGTACTGGGGGATATGATCTCCTGGGACACCCGACAGATGTTTTTC.

This clone came up a few times. TCRdb has a much larger clone's protein, which differs at residue 10 from the translation of this DNA, likely because of a read error; what is shown is the protein translated from the DNA. The V gene is TRDV3, the J gene TRDJ3, with 8 bases that match TRDD3. CDR1 TVYSNPD and CDR2 GDNSRS come from the germline V gene (reference sequence). The CDR3 loop spans 16 amino acids. The CDR3: CASGLGGSWGTRQMFF. CDR3 nucleotide sequence: TGTGCCTCCGGACTGGGGGGGTCCTGGGGCACCCGACAGATGTTTTTC.

This clone was seen a handful of times. A read error likely explains why the TCRdb protein, taken from a much larger clone, differs from this DNA's translation at residue 3; the protein shown is translated from the DNA. The chain uses TRDV2 and TRDJ3; TRDD3 agrees at 9 bases. The germline CDR1 and CDR2 sequences are GEAIGNYY and EKD. The CDR3 covers 19 residues. DNA of the CDR3: TGTGCCCGTGACACCGGGGATACGAGGAGCTCCTGGGACACCCGACAGATGTTTTTC. Its translation: CARDTGDTRSSWDTRQMFF.

This clone was seen only a few times. A much more abundant neighbour one base away suggests this may be a read error. Different DNA sequences within this sample yield the same CDR3. This chain connects TRDV1 to TRDJ2, with 9 positions matching TRDD2. Germline CDR1 is TSWWSYY and CDR2 is QGS. This CDR3 has 24 amino acids. Germline trimming cut 2 bases from V and 2 bases from J; bases unmatched to any gene: 27. In DNA form, the CDR3 reads TGTGCTCTTGGGGAAAAAAGGCCTTCCTACGCAGTGGGATTTCCCGGAGCCTTGACAGCACAACTCTTCTTT. Amino acid sequence: CALGEKRPSYAVGFPGALTAQLFF.

To note about this clone: This sequence may be a read error, since a much larger clone differs from it by one base. The chain links TRDV1 to TRDJ3, with TRDD3 matching over 8 bases. CDR3 length equals 24 residues. Trimming at V came to 6 bases and at J to 0 bases, leaving 25 bases not matched to a gene. Germline V gene data show CDR1 as TSWWSYY and CDR2 as QGS. CDR3 in amino acids: CALGGRPSALLGATSSWDTRQMFF. For the CDR3, the DNA is TGTGCTCTTGGTGGCCGGCCTTCCGCATTACTGGGGGCGACCAGCTCCTGGGACACCCGACAGATGTTTTTC.

This clone was counted between two and nine times. A read error may explain this, as a much larger clone is one base away. The J gene is TRDJ3, the V gene TRDV3; 11 nucleotides line up with TRDD3. CDR3 length: 18 amino acids. Germline V gives CDR1 TVYSNPD, CDR2 GDNSRS (reference sequence). This CDR3 reads CAFGGGYGSSWGTRQMFF. CDR3 bases: TGTGCCTTTGGTGGGGGATACGGCAGCTCCTGGGGCACCCGACAGATGTTTTTC.

On this clone: TCRdb has a much larger clone's protein, which differs at residue 12 from the translation of this DNA, likely because of a read error; what is shown is the protein translated from the DNA. The J gene is TRDJ3, the V gene TRDV2; the D gene is possibly TRDD3 (5 bases). Germline loops: CDR1 GEAIGNYY, CDR2 EKD. This CDR3 is 15 amino acids long. The CDR3 DNA is TGTGCCTGTGACTGGGGCTCCTGGGACACCCGACGGATGTTTTTC. Its protein is CACDWGSWDTRRMFF.

As to this clone: A far larger clone is off by one base, so a read error is likely. The sample holds other DNA sequences that translate to the same CDR3. The chain recombines TRAV29/DV5 with TRDJ2, with 13 bases matching TRDD3. Germline trimming cut 1 base from V and 2 bases from J; bases unmatched to any gene: 8. The CDR3 is made up of 18 amino acids. Per germline, CDR1 NSMFDY and CDR2 ISSIKDK. The CDR3 DNA reads as TGTGCAGCAAGCCTACTGGGGGATACGCCCCGGTTGACAGCACAACTCTTCTTT. Encoded protein: CAASLLGDTPRLTAQLFF.

Note on this clone: A far larger clone is off by one base, so a read error is likely. This specimen includes other DNA sequences encoding the same CDR3. The chain combines TRDV2 with TRDJ3; weak D call: TRDD3 (5 bases). The germline V gene has CDR1 GEAIGNYY and CDR2 EKD. V lost 0 bases and J lost 0, with 14 bases in between. This CDR3 is 19 amino acids long. The DNA of the CDR3 is TGTGCCTGTGACACCGCGGGGGGCCCACCCTCCTGGGACACCCGACAGATGTTTTTC. It encodes CACDTAGGPPSWDTRQMFF.

Regarding this clone: TCRdb pairs this DNA with a much larger clone's protein that differs at residue 10, likely a read error; the protein shown was translated from the DNA. This chain links TRDV2 with TRDJ2; TRDD3 agrees at 13 bases. Germline V lookup: CDR1 GEAIGNYY, CDR2 EKD. The CDR3 sequence is 16 residues long. V dropped 3 bases and J dropped 4; count of bases not matched to a gene: 4. This CDR3 is CACDVLGDTGTAQLFF. CDR3 DNA: TGTGCCTGTGACGTACTGGGGGATACGGGGACAGCACAACTCTTCTTT.

Note on this clone: This may be a read error: a much more frequent sequence differs by one nucleotide. The sample has other DNA sequences that encode this CDR3 too. The chain couples TRDV1 to TRDJ2; tentative D call: TRDD3 (6 bases). Germline V gene lookup returns CDR1 TSWWSYY and CDR2 QGS. There are 17 residues in the CDR3. In DNA form, the CDR3 reads TGTGCTCTTGGGGAAGTAGATGGGATAGCTTTGACAGCACAACTATTCTTT. As protein: CALGEVDGIALTAQLFF.